These 11 T cell receptor beta chains share one sample of origin, sequenced in a study of cytomegalovirus exposure and HLA in healthy donors. Primers for the PCR totalled 60 Vbeta and 13 Jbeta. The assay was immunoSEQ multiplex PCR, and TCRdb's table has in-frame clones only and misses some. Among over 150,000 clones, around 80% were seen once, and the ten largest hold 5.5% to 7.5%. The sequenced material came from PBMCs. These receptor sequences come from a man under 40 in good health and CMV-seropositive.

This chain uses TRBV9 with TRBJ2-1, with TRBD2 identical over 7 bases. J lost 6 bases, V lost 0 bases, and 0 bases had no gene match. The CDR3 runs to 13 residues. CDR1 and CDR2 from the germline V gene are SGDLS and YYNGEE. The CDR3 DNA reads TGTGCCAGCAGCGTAGCTAGCGGCAATGAGCAGTTCTTC. Residues: CASSVASGNEQFF. Combining the CDR3 with reference TRBV9 and TRBJ2-1 gives the whole variable domain DSGVTQTPKHLITATGQRVTLRCSPRSGDLSVYWYQQSLDQGLQFLIQYYNGEERAKGNILERFSAQQFPDLHSELNLSSLELGDSALYFCASSVASGNEQFFGPGTRLTVL.

This chain uses TRBV6-4 with TRBJ1-2, with a possible D match to TRBD1 (5 bases). The V and J ends lost 6 bases and 7 bases respectively, with 18 bases between them. The CDR3 loop spans 14 amino acids. Looked up from germline, CDR1 is MRHNA and CDR2 is SNTAGT. Written as DNA, the CDR3 is TGTGCCAGCAGGCGTTCCAGGGAGGGAGGTGGCTACACCTTC. Translation gives CASRRSREGGGYTF.

The chain has TRBV6-5 and TRBJ1-1, with 8 bases lining up with TRBD1. With V trimmed by 7 bases and J by 4 bases, 5 bases remained unmatched. CDR3 length: 13 residues. Germline loops: CDR1 MNHEY, CDR2 SVGAGI. This CDR3 reads CASKRTGGTEAFF. The DNA for the CDR3 is TGTGCCAGCAAACGCACAGGGGGCACTGAAGCTTTCTTT.

The rearrangement uses TRBV10-1 and TRBJ1-1, with a tentative D call TRBD1 (6 bases). The CDR3 runs to 14 residues. V was cut by 6 bases and J by 3 bases, with 14 bases left in between. Germline values: CDR1 WNHNN, CDR2 SYGVQD (reference sequence). CDR3 in DNA: TGCGCCAGCAGGAGACAGGCGTCGGACACTGAAGCTTTCTTT. Protein sequence: CASRRQASDTEAFF.

The CDR3 spells CASSVSGGRRTGELFF. The CDR3, as DNA: TGCGCCAGCAGCGTTAGCGGGGGGCGACGGACCGGGGAGCTGTTTTTT. This chain uses TRBV4-1 with TRBJ2-2; 10 nucleotides line up with TRBD2. CDR1 and CDR2 from the germline V gene are MGHRA and YSYEKL. The ends lost 5 bases at V and 5 bases at J; junction bases unmatched: 8. This CDR3 has 16 amino acids.

The chain uses TRBV7-9 and TRBJ1-1; D possibly corresponds to TRBD1 (5 bases). The CDR3 runs to 13 residues. Germline V lookup: CDR1 SEHNR, CDR2 FQNEAQ (reference sequence). Trimming shortened V by 3 bases and J by 0 bases, and 5 bases separated the two germline ends. CDR3 amino acids: CASSFRVNTEAFF. The CDR3 DNA follows: TGTGCCAGCAGCTTCAGGGTGAACACTGAAGCTTTCTTT. The full variable domain, rest sourced from reference TRBV7-9 and TRBJ1-1, is DTGVSQNPRHKITKRGQNVTFRCDPISEHNRLYWYRQTLGQGPEFLTYFQNEAQLEKSRLLSDRFSAERPKGSFSTLEIQRTEQGDSAMYLCASSFRVNTEAFFGQGTRLTVV.

This clone is a singleton in its sample. The rearrangement joins TRBV5-1 to TRBJ2-7; the D gene is possibly TRBD2 (5 bases). Germline assignment: CDR1 SGHRS and CDR2 YFSETQ. Trimming cost V 0 bases and J 2 bases, with 15 bases left between them. The CDR3 has 16 amino acids. DNA for the CDR3: TGCGCCAGCAGCTTGGCCTACGGAGGCGCCACCTACGAGCAGTACTTC. Amino acid sequence: CASSLAYGGATYEQYF.

This clone turned up a few times. J is TRBJ1-1 and V is TRBV2, with D perhaps matching TRBD1 (5 bases). Germline assignment: CDR1 SNHLY and CDR2 FYNNEI. V gave up 6 bases and J gave up 5 bases, with 13 bases separating them. CDR3 length: 13 residues. In DNA form, the CDR3 reads TGTGCCAGCAGGACCACAGGATCAACTGAAGCTTTCTTT. This gives the protein CASRTTGSTEAFF. The full variable domain, completed using reference TRBV2 and TRBJ1-1, is EPEVTQTPSHQVTQMGQEVILRCVPISNHLYFYWYRQILGQKVEFLVSFYNNEISEKSEIFDDQFSVERPDGSNFTLKIRSTKLEDSAMYFCASRTTGSTEAFFGQGTRLTVV.

The chain has TRBV5-3 and TRBJ2-2, with 9 bases matching TRBD2. TRBV5-3 qualifies as an ORF whose function is uncertain. J was trimmed by 5 bases and V by 5 bases; bases with no gene match: 7. The CDR3 is made up of 15 amino acids. The CDR3 region is CARRAARGGTGELFF. The CDR3 region has the DNA TGTGCCAGAAGGGCGGCGCGGGGGGGAACCGGGGAGCTGTTTTTT.

V gene TRBV7-6 combines with J gene TRBJ2-2; a weak D match, TRBD1 (5 bases). V was pared by 5 bases and J by 0 bases, with 16 bases between. In germline, CDR1 is SGHVS, CDR2 FNYEAQ. CDR3 size: 17 residues. CDR3 sequence reads: CASSAPWGRANTGELFF. CDR3 nucleotides: TGTGCCAGCAGCGCACCCTGGGGCAGGGCGAACACCGGGGAGCTGTTTTTT.

The chain is built from TRBV7-8 and TRBJ1-6; D unclear. CDR3 size: 13 residues. The V end lost 6 bases, the J end lost 3 bases, and 6 bases lay between the germline ends. CDR1 and CDR2 (germline): SGHVS, FQNEAQ. CDR3 amino acids: CASRVDYNSPLHF. The CDR3 DNA is TGTGCCAGCAGGGTAGACTATAATTCACCCCTCCACTTT. Using reference TRBV7-8 and TRBJ1-6 for the parts outside the CDR3, the full variable domain is GAGVSQSPRYKVAKRGQDVALRCDPISGHVSLFWYQQALGQGPEFLTYFQNEAQLDKSGLPSDRFFAERPEGSVSTLKIQRTQQEDSAVYLCASRVDYNSPLHFGNGTRLTVT.